A selection of T cell receptor beta chains follows, all from one sample in a study of control samples from healthy donors and cancer patients. Using immunoSEQ multiplex PCR, the repertoire was profiled, and TCRdb retains in-frame clones only, with some absent. The sample has around 100,000 clones, about 89% seen once. Source material: PBMCs. Receptors were obtained from a man in his fifties or sixties with lung cancer. The CDR3 runs from the conserved cysteine through the conserved F or W. A D gene is named only where the DNA matches it firmly. Rows may omit the clone size; those that give it use once, few, many or a size class.

cdr3_nt cdr3_aa j_call cdr3_length v_call clone_size d_call
TGTGCCAGCAGTCTTGACAGGGAATGGAATCAGCCCCAGCATTTT CASSLDREWNQPQHF TRBJ1-5 15 TRBV2 once TRBD1
TGCGCCAGCAGCGTAGGAAGCAGCGGGGGGGCCTCCGGGGAGCTGTTTTTT CASSVGSSGGASGELFF TRBJ2-2 17 TRBV9 NA TRBD2
TGTGCCAGCAGCTTGGGACCCCCCGGGACAGGGACTAACTATGGCTACACCTTC CASSLGPPGTGTNYGYTF TRBJ1-2 18 TRBV5-4 NA TRBD1
TGTGCCAGCACCCAAGGGGGGCAGTACACTGAAGCTTTCTTT CASTQGGQYTEAFF TRBJ1-1 14 TRBV6-5 once NA
TGTGCCAGCCAAAAAAAGTCAGGGGTCGGAGAAAAACTGTTTTTT CASQKKSGVGEKLFF TRBJ1-4 15 TRBV18 NA NA
TGTGCCAGCAGGAAGTGGTTTAGCGGGGGAGGAGAGACCGGGGAGCTGTTTTTT CASRKWFSGGGETGELFF TRBJ2-2 18 TRBV27 once TRBD2
TGTGCCAGCAGTTACGTGTCCGCCGGTTACGATGAGCAGTTCTTC CASSYVSAGYDEQFF TRBJ2-1 15 TRBV6-5 NA NA
TGCGCCAGCAGCGTCAACCCACTTGGCTCTGGGGCCAACGTCCTGACTTTC CASSVNPLGSGANVLTF TRBJ2-6 17 TRBV5-1 NA NA
TGCAGTGGAAACAGTGTCGATGAGCAGTTCTTC CSGNSVDEQFF TRBJ2-1 11 TRBV20-1 NA NA
TGTGCCAGCCTTTCTAGCGGGGCGCTAGAGACCCAGTACTTC CASLSSGALETQYF TRBJ2-5 14 TRBV25-1 NA TRBD2
TGTGCCTGGAGTGGACCTGGCGGGGAGCTGTTTTTT CAWSGPGGELFF TRBJ2-2 12 TRBV30 medium-sized NA
TGTGCCAGCAGTTTAGTTGGGGCGACTAGGACCTACGAGCAGTACTTC CASSLVGATRTYEQYF TRBJ2-7 16 TRBV27 NA NA
TGCAGTGCCAACAGGGGCTACGGCTACACCTTC CSANRGYGYTF TRBJ1-2 11 TRBV20-1 NA TRBD1
TGTGCCAGCAGCTTCTCGGACAGGGGAGATTCACCCCTCCACTTT CASSFSDRGDSPLHF TRBJ1-6 15 TRBV7-9 NA TRBD1
TGTGCCAGCGGACCAGGATTGCCCCACAATGAGCAGTTCTTC CASGPGLPHNEQFF TRBJ2-1 14 TRBV5-6 NA NA
TGTGCCAGCAGTTCGAAGAGGGATCAGCCCCAGCATTTT CASSSKRDQPQHF TRBJ1-5 13 TRBV12-3/TRBV12-4 NA NA
TGCGCCAGCAGTGAAGTAAGAAATCAGCCCCAGCATTTT CASSEVRNQPQHF TRBJ1-5 13 TRBV10-2 NA NA
TGTGCCAGCAGTGCGGACAGGGGGGCCTACGAGCAGTACTTC CASSADRGAYEQYF TRBJ2-7 14 TRBV25-1 NA TRBD1
TGTGCCAGCAGCTTACTCGGGGAAAGAACCGGGGAGCTGTTTTTT CASSLLGERTGELFF TRBJ2-2 15 TRBV7-3 NA NA
TGTGCCCAGGGCTCTGGGGCCAACGTCCTGACTTTC CAQGSGANVLTF TRBJ2-6 12 TRBV30 NA NA
TGCAGTGCTAGTACTGCTAGTGAAAAACTGTTTTTT CSASTASEKLFF TRBJ1-4 12 TRBV20-1 NA NA
TGCGCCAGCAGCCTACTACAGGGGAACACTGAAGCTTTCTTT CASSLLQGNTEAFF TRBJ1-1 14 TRBV5-1 NA NA
TGTGCCAGCAGCTTGGTAGGGGGCGTCACTGAAGCTTTCTTT CASSLVGGVTEAFF TRBJ1-1 14 TRBV5-4 NA TRBD1
TGCGCCAGCAGGCCGGGGTCGAATAATTCACCCCTCCACTTT CASRPGSNNSPLHF TRBJ1-6 14 TRBV5-1 NA NA
TGTGCCAGCACCCGAGGGACTAATGAAAAACTGTTTTTT CASTRGTNEKLFF TRBJ1-4 13 TRBV6-5 few NA
TGCGCCAGCAGCCTGTTTAACCCAGATACGCAGTATTTT CASSLFNPDTQYF TRBJ2-3 13 TRBV5-1 NA NA
TGTGCCAGCAGCCAAGCAGGGGGCAGAACCGGGGAGCTGTTTTTT CASSQAGGRTGELFF TRBJ2-2 15 TRBV3-1/TRBV3-2 NA TRBD1
TGTGCCAGCGGGCAGGCAGATACGCAGTATTTT CASGQADTQYF TRBJ2-3 11 TRBV2 NA NA
TGTGCCATCAGCGAGGACAGGGACACTGAAGCTTTCTTT CAISEDRDTEAFF TRBJ1-1 13 TRBV10-3 NA TRBD1
TGCGCCAGCCCCGGGACAGTTCGTAGCAATCAGCCCCAGCATTTT CASPGTVRSNQPQHF TRBJ1-5 15 TRBV5-1 NA TRBD1
TGTGCCAGCAGCTACACCCCCGGGACTAGCGGGGAGCAGACCCAGTACTTC CASSYTPGTSGEQTQYF TRBJ2-5 17 TRBV5-4 NA TRBD2
TGTGCCACCAGTGATTCAGGGTGGCAGCCCCAGCATTTT CATSDSGWQPQHF TRBJ1-5 13 TRBV24-1 NA NA
TGTGCCTGGGCTGCGCTCCGGGACAGGCAATCCTACGAGCAGTACTTC CAWAALRDRQSYEQYF TRBJ2-7 16 TRBV30 NA TRBD1
TGTGCCTGGAGTGCGGGACAACATCAGCCCCAGCATTTT CAWSAGQHQPQHF TRBJ1-5 13 TRBV30 NA NA
TGCGCCAGTCGGGGACTGTTCTATAATTCACCCCTCCACTTT CASRGLFYNSPLHF TRBJ1-6 14 TRBV10-2 NA NA
TGTGCCAGCAGCTTAAGGGGGGGAGAGGACTATGGCTACACCTTC CASSLRGGEDYGYTF TRBJ1-2 15 TRBV5-5 once NA
TGTGCCAGCAGCGGAAGGGGGTCGGCCCCTAGCACAGATACGCAGTATTTT CASSGRGSAPSTDTQYF TRBJ2-3 17 TRBV9 NA NA
TGTGCCAGCAGCCAAGGTAGGGCCGGGACAGGGCGAGGAAACACCATATATTTT CASSQGRAGTGRGNTIYF TRBJ1-3 18 TRBV3-1/TRBV3-2 NA TRBD1
TGTGCCAGCAGCTTAACAGGACTCTCTGGAAACACCATATATTTT CASSLTGLSGNTIYF TRBJ1-3 15 TRBV7-3 once NA
TGTGCCAGCAGCGTAGGGGGTCTCGGCACAGATACGCAGTATTTT CASSVGGLGTDTQYF TRBJ2-3 15 TRBV9 NA NA
TGTGCCAGCAGTCACTCAGACAGTTACGAGCAGTACTTC CASSHSDSYEQYF TRBJ2-7 13 TRBV6-5 NA NA
TGTGCCAGCTCACCACGGACAGGTTCTTCTTCGGGTAATGAAAAACTGTTTTTT CASSPRTGSSSGNEKLFF TRBJ1-4 18 TRBV18 NA TRBD1
TGTGCCAGCAGCCTTCAGGGAAAAAATAATTCACCCCTCCACTTT CASSLQGKNNSPLHF TRBJ1-6 15 TRBV7-2 NA NA
TGTGCCAGCAGATTTAATGACGGGATAAATGAAAAACTGTTTTTT CASRFNDGINEKLFF TRBJ1-4 15 TRBV25-1 NA NA
TGTGCCAGCAGTGAAGGACAGGGTAGACGTTCACCCCTCCACTTT CASSEGQGRRSPLHF TRBJ1-6 15 TRBV6-1 NA TRBD1
TGTGCCAGCAGAAGGGGTCAAAATGAAAAACTGTTTTTT CASRRGQNEKLFF TRBJ1-4 13 TRBV27 NA NA
TGTGCCAGCAGTTATACCCCCCCATACAATGAGCAGTTCTTC CASSYTPPYNEQFF TRBJ2-1 14 TRBV27 NA NA
TGTGCCATCGCTAGGGAGGGCAGTCAGCCCCAGCATTTT CAIAREGSQPQHF TRBJ1-5 13 TRBV10-3 NA NA
TGTGCCTGGAGCCTGACAGGTGGAAATCAGCCCCAGCATTTT CAWSLTGGNQPQHF TRBJ1-5 14 TRBV30 NA NA
TGTGCCAGCAGCCTCTCATCGGGCGATCAGCCCCAGCATTTT CASSLSSGDQPQHF TRBJ1-5 14 TRBV9 NA NA